Given below is one T cell receptor (beta chain) in context. The data were obtained in a study of blood T cell repertoires in COVID-19. As for the study in general: PBMCs, B-cell-depleted T cells, or T cells provided the cDNA or gDNA that made up the material.

Deletions cut 5 bases from V and 7 bases from J, with 15 bases between. From germline, CDR1 is SNHLY and CDR2 FYNNEI. This CDR3 has 14 amino acids. Participant ages covered 18 to 89 years across about 25 US areas. In the original analysis: Amplified reference gene primers provided the basis for estimating nucleated cell counts. The protocol was immunoSEQ multiplex PCR, while the TCRdb copy is restricted to in-frame clones and leaves out a portion. The D gene and trimming were derived from the DNA, and the V and J assignments and clone size from that table. The sample records around 250,000 clones, 85% being singletons.

The chain combines TRBV2 with TRBJ1-5, with D possibly matching TRBD1 (6 bases). Material for sequencing was PBMCs or T cells enriched from blood (not recorded which). The sequence was collected from a woman aged 45-65 years with acute COVID-19. CDR3 protein: CASSIQGPSQPQHF. The DNA for the CDR3 is TGTGCCAGCAGTATACAGGGTCCCTCCCAGCCCCAGCATTTT.